This TCR beta chain was recovered during a study of response to subunit inactivated influenza vaccine. This clonotype was recorded many times. Germline-derived CDR1 and CDR2 are SGHVS and FQNEAQ. V lost 1 base and J lost 7, with 16 bases in between. CDR3 length: 15 residues. TCRdb re-called the RT-PCR reads with MiXCR, one entry per CDR3 protein. The sample consists of about 540,000 distinct CDR3 sequences, roughly 23% of them appearing once. The same data also contributed to another study, on T cells expressing NK-cell markers. That paper notes: Generation of TCR beta cDNA was performed by 5'RACE template switching incorporating UMIs. Restriction of sorting to alpha-beta TCR T cells was accomplished in several experiments using an anti-gamma-delta TCR antibody. Evidence did not settle whether expanded NKG2C+ T cell clones targeted HCMV.

The sequence derives from a man aged 50-59 years who received an inactivated influenza vaccine. Sequencing used CD4+ T cells sorted from PBMCs, obtained approximately 12 days after vaccination. The genes are TRBV7-8 and TRBJ1-2; D unclear. Here the CDR3 reads CASSLGAGGLGGYTF. CDR3 in DNA: TGTGCCAGCAGCTTAGGTGCTGGCGGGCTTGGTGGCTACACCTTC.